This TCR beta chain was observed in a study of T-cell memory formation after mild COVID-19. Broader study findings: Confirmation was lacking for SARS-CoV-2 specificity of second-wave clones that peaked on day 37. Clones contracting across day 15 to 85 had a balanced CD4/CD8 profile; later expanding clones leaned CD4+. Of the contracting clones, CD4+ ones lay mainly in CM and EM, and CD8+ ones in EMRA.

Points on this clonotype: The antigen is not known.

TCRdb called the 5' RACE reads again in MiXCR, with one record for every CDR3 protein. There are around 530,000 distinct CDR3 sequences in the sample; about 20% occur only once, and approximately 8% lies in the top ten. This CDR3 has 14 amino acids. Germline V gene data show CDR1 as DFQATT and CDR2 as SNEGSKA (reference sequence). V shed 6 bases and J 0 bases; nucleotides not matched to a gene: 5. This sequence joins TRBV20-1 and TRBJ1-5, with 7 bases that match TRBD1. The receptor's source is an adult woman who had mild COVID-19 (a few samples of this study predate the infection). Cell type and time point are not known. Sequences were obtained from PBMCs or a T cell subset sorted from them (not recorded which). The CDR3 protein is CSARTGYSNQPQHF. In nucleotides, the CDR3 is TGCAGTGCGAGGACAGGTTATAGCAATCAGCCCCAGCATTTT.